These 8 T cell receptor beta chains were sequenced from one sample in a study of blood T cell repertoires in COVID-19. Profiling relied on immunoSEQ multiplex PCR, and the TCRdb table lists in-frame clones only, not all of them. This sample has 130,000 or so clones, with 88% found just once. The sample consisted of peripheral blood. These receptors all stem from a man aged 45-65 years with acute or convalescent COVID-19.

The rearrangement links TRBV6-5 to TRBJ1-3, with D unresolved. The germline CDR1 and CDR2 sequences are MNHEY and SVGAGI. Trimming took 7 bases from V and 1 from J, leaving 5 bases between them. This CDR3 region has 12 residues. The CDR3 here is CASIHSGNTIYF. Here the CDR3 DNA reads TGTGCCAGCATCCATTCTGGAAACACCATATATTTT.

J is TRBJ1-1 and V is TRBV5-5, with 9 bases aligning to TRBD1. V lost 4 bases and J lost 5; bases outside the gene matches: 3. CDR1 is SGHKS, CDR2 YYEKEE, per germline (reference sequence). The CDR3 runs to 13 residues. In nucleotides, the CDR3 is TGTGCCAGCAGCCCGGACAGGGGAACTGAAGCTTTCTTT. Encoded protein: CASSPDRGTEAFF. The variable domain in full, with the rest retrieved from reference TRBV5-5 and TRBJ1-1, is DAGVTQSPTHLIKTRGQQVTLRCSPISGHKSVSWYQQVLGQGPQFIFQYYEKEERGRGNFPDRFSARQFPNYSSELNVNALLLGDSALYLCASSPDRGTEAFFGQGTRLTVV.

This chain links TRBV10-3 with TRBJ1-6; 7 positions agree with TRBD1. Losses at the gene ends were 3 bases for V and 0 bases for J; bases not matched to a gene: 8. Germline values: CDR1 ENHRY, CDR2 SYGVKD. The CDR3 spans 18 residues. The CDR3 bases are TGTGCCATCAGTGACCGGGACAGACGAGGCTCCTATAATTCACCCCTCCACTTT. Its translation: CAISDRDRRGSYNSPLHF.

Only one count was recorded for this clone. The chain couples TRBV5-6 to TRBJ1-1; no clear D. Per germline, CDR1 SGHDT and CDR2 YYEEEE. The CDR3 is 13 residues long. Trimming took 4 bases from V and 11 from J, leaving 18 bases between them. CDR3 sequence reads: CASSLVTGFEAFF. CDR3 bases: TGTGCCAGCAGCCTGGTGACGGGATTTGAGGCTTTCTTT.

For the CDR3, the DNA is TGTGCCAGCAGTGCCTCTCCAGGGAACACTGAAGCTTTCTTT. This gives the protein CASSASPGNTEAFF. The rearrangement links TRBV6-4 to TRBJ1-1; D remains unclear. V lost 4 bases to trimming and J lost 1 base, with 10 bases between them. The CDR3 contains 14 residues. The germline gives CDR1 MRHNA, CDR2 SNTAGT.

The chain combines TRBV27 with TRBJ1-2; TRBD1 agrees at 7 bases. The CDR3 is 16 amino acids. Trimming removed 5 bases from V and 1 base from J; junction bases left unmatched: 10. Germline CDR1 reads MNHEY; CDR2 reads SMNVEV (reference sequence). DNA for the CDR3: TGTGCCAGCAGTCCTGAGTTCAGGGGGGTTAACTATGGCTACACCTTC. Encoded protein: CASSPEFRGVNYGYTF.

The CDR3 DNA follows: TGTGCCAGCAGCTTAGCGGGAGCCAGGAATGAGCAGTTCTTC. Translated: CASSLAGARNEQFF. This chain links TRBV7-9 with TRBJ2-1; D possibly corresponds to TRBD2 (5 bases). V lost 0 bases, J lost 7 bases, and 10 bases lay in between. Germline V gene sequence: CDR1 SEHNR, CDR2 FQNEAQ (reference sequence). This CDR3 has 14 residues.

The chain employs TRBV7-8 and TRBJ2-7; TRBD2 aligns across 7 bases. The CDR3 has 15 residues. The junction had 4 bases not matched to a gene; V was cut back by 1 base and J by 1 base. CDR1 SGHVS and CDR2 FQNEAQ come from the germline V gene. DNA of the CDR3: TGTGCCAGCAGCTTAGGGGGGGGGACTTCCTACGAGCAGTACTTC. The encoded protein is CASSLGGGTSYEQYF.